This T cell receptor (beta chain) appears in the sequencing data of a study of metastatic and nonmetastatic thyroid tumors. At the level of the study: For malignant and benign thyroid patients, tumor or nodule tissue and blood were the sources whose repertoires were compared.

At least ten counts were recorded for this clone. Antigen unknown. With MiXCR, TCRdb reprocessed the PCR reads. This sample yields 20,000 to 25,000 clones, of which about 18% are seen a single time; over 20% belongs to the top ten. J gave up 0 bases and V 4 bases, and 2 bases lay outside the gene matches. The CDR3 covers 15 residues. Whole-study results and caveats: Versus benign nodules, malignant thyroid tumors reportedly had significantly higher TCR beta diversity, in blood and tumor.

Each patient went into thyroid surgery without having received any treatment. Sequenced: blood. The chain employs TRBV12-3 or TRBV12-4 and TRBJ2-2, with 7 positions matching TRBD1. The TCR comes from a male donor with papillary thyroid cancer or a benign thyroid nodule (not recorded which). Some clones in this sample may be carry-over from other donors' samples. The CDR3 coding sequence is TGTGCCAGCAGTTGGGACAGCACGAACACCGGGGAGCTGTTTTTT. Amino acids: CASSWDSTNTGELFF.